This is a list of T cell receptor beta chains from one sample in a study of blood T cell repertoires in COVID-19. Profiled with immunoSEQ multiplex PCR; TCRdb holds only in-frame clones, not every one. Of about 250,000 clones in the sample, roughly 89% were seen once. Input material: PBMCs or T cells enriched from blood (not recorded which). The source is a man aged 40-49 years who had recovered from COVID-19. Each CDR3 is given without its conserved first and last residue. Fields, in order: CDR3 length, V gene, D gene, CDR3 protein. The D gene is left open where the match is weak.

>15|TRBV6-6|-
ASSPLEGPATNEKLF
>14|TRBV27|-
ASNNQGQINYTEAF
>11|TRBV28|-
ASNTQGYNEQF
>13|TRBV4-3|-
ASSQVSDKNTEAF
>11|TRBV4-1|-
ASSQGPGDEQF
>13|TRBV19|TRBD2
ASQQGLAPNNEQF
>13|TRBV2|TRBD1
ASSVMGRGNQPQH
>13|TRBV14|-
ASSQVSQNAYEQY
>15|TRBV6-6|-
ASSRTRAHSSTDTQY
>12|TRBV19|-
ASSLHPGYTEQF
>13|TRBV5-4|-
ASSLDRASADEQY
>15|TRBV4-3|-
ASSQDPGTPDADTQY